This entry lists 21 T cell receptor beta chains sequenced from one sample in a study of blood T cell repertoires in COVID-19. Here immunoSEQ multiplex PCR was the method, and the copy in TCRdb shows in-frame clones only, minus some. This table has about 360,000 clones, approximately 91% appearing once. What was sequenced was PBMCs or T cells enriched from blood (not recorded which). The receptor set was obtained from a woman in her forties with acute COVID-19.

The chain has TRBV19 and TRBJ2-3; no reliable D call. From germline, CDR1 is LNHDA and CDR2 SQIVND (reference sequence). Trimming stripped 1 base from V and 6 bases from J, with 5 bases between. The CDR3 sequence is 12 residues long. CDR3 bases: TGTGCCAGTAGTATAGCCCGGGATACGCAGTATTTT. Translating it yields CASSIARDTQYF. The full variable domain, rest sourced from reference TRBV19 and TRBJ2-3, is DGGITQSPKYLFRKEGQNVTLSCEQNLNHDAMYWYRQDPGQGLRLIYYSQIVNDFQKGDIAEGYSVSREKKESFPLTVTSAQKNPTAFYLCASSIARDTQYFGPGTRLTVL.

The gene calls are TRBV30 and TRBJ2-7; 8 bases are a match to TRBD1. The CDR3 covers 16 residues. Per germline, CDR1 GTSNPN and CDR2 SVGIG (reference sequence). Trimming at V came to 1 base and at J to 1 base, leaving 9 bases not matched to a gene. The CDR3 coding sequence is TGTGCCTGGAGTGACCCAGGACAGGGTAATTCCTACGAGCAGTACTTC. This gives the protein CAWSDPGQGNSYEQYF.

The chain carries TRBV9 and TRBJ2-1; D is perhaps TRBD2 (7 bases). The CDR3 has 17 amino acids. The germline V and J ends were trimmed by 0 bases and 5 bases, with 18 bases remaining between them. Germline V lookup: CDR1 SGDLS, CDR2 YYNGEE. As DNA, the CDR3 is TGTGCCAGCAGCGTAGTTGGCGGGGGCGTCGCGAACAATGAGCAGTTCTTC. This encodes CASSVVGGGVANNEQFF.

The genes are TRBV9 and TRBJ1-6; possibly TRBD1 for D (6 bases). The germline CDR1 and CDR2 sequences are SGDLS and YYNGEE. V shed 3 bases and J shed 13 bases, with 11 bases lying between them. The CDR3 extends over 12 amino acids. The chain's CDR3 is CASSGTVPPLHF. The CDR3 DNA reads TGTGCCAGCAGCGGGACAGTTCCTCCCCTCCACTTT.

The chain employs TRBV29-1 and TRBJ1-1; 7 bases are shared with TRBD1. Germline V gene data show CDR1 as SQVTM and CDR2 as ANQGSEA. V was pared by 6 bases and J by 4 bases, with 8 bases of the junction left unmatched. This CDR3 is built from 13 residues. The chain's CDR3 is CSVARTGGTEAFF. CDR3 DNA sequence: TGCAGCGTCGCCCGGACAGGCGGCACTGAAGCTTTCTTT.

V usage is TRBV7-6 and J usage is TRBJ2-4; TRBD2 agrees at 8 bases. CDR1 is SGHVS, CDR2 FNYEAQ, per germline. The ends lost 5 bases at V and 6 bases at J; junction bases unmatched: 3. The CDR3 contains 13 residues. The CDR3 DNA reads as TGTGCCAGCAGCCTCCGGGAGGGAAACATTCAGTACTTC. It translates to CASSLREGNIQYF.

The chain uses TRBV5-4 and TRBJ2-5; 7 positions match TRBD2. CDR1 and CDR2 from the germline V gene are SGHNT and YYREEE (reference sequence). The ends lost 5 bases at V and 4 bases at J; junction bases unmatched: 11. The length of the CDR3 is 15 residues. CDR3 sequence reads: CASSTGGGTGETQYF. The CDR3 region has the DNA TGTGCCAGCAGTACGGGGGGTGGGACGGGAGAGACCCAGTACTTC.

V is TRBV5-6 and J is TRBJ1-5, with D hard to call. The length of the CDR3 is 15 residues. Germline-derived CDR1 and CDR2 are SGHDT and YYEEEE. Trimming cost V 0 bases and J 7 bases, with 14 bases left between them. The DNA of the CDR3 is TGTGCCAGCAGCTTGGCCGGTGTGGGAGAGCAGCCCCAGCATTTT. Translation: CASSLAGVGEQPQHF.

Only one count was recorded for this clone. The rearrangement joins TRBV3-1 (or the pseudogene TRBV3-2) to TRBJ2-7, with 7 bases identical to TRBD1. The CDR3 spans 16 residues. Losses at the gene ends were 1 base for V and 1 base for J; bases not matched to a gene: 7. Germline V gene lookup returns CDR1 LGHDT and CDR2 YNNKEL (reference sequence). CDR3 loop: CASSQVVTRGSYEQYF. DNA for the CDR3: TGTGCCAGCAGCCAAGTCGTTACCAGGGGGTCCTACGAGCAGTACTTC.

The chain combines TRBV12-3 or TRBV12-4 with TRBJ1-1; no definite D call. The V gene lost 6 bases and the J gene lost 1 base, with 9 bases spanning the gap. The CDR3 is made up of 13 amino acids. CDR3 nucleotides: TGTGCCAGCAGAGTCAGGTGGAACACTGAAGCTTTCTTT. This codes for CASRVRWNTEAFF.

The J gene is TRBJ1-1, the V gene TRBV27; the D gene is possibly TRBD1 (6 bases). Germline V lookup: CDR1 MNHEY, CDR2 SMNVEV (reference sequence). The V end was cut by 1 base, the J end by 4 bases, with 7 bases between. CDR3 length equals 13 residues. CDR3 amino acids: CASSLFRGTEAFF. As DNA, the CDR3 is TGTGCCAGCAGTTTATTCAGGGGCACTGAAGCTTTCTTT.

V usage is TRBV5-4 and J usage is TRBJ1-6, with D perhaps TRBD1 (6 bases). The CDR3 length is 16 residues. V was clipped by 4 bases and J by 6 bases, with 17 bases between them. The germline gives CDR1 SGHNT, CDR2 YYREEE (reference sequence). The CDR3 DNA reads TGTGCCAGCAGCCCGGGGGGCTCCAGGGGTAATTCACCCCTCCACTTT. Amino acid sequence: CASSPGGSRGNSPLHF.

The rearrangement joins TRBV19 to TRBJ2-3, with TRBD2 matching over 10 bases. Germline-derived CDR1 and CDR2 are LNHDA and SQIVND (reference sequence). The CDR3 runs to 15 residues. Trimming at V came to 4 bases and at J to 5 bases, leaving 6 bases not matched to a gene. In nucleotides, the CDR3 is TGTGCCAGTAGTACCCAGCGGGGGGGCGGAGATACGCAGTATTTT. Translated, it gives CASSTQRGGGDTQYF.

The chain joins TRBV5-6 to TRBJ1-1; 9 bases match TRBD1. The trim removed 5 bases at V and 7 bases at J, leaving 6 bases unmatched. The CDR3 is 13 residues long. Germline V lookup: CDR1 SGHDT, CDR2 YYEEEE. The CDR3 bases are TGTGCCAGCAGAACGGGACAGGGACTTGAAGCTTTCTTT. Its translation: CASRTGQGLEAFF.

The chain combines TRBV24-1 with TRBJ2-3; 8 bases are a match to TRBD1. The germline V gene has CDR1 KGHDR and CDR2 SFDVKD. V lost 4 bases, J lost 3 bases, and 8 bases stayed unmatched. CDR3 length equals 16 residues. The DNA for the CDR3 is TGTGCCACCAGTGACTCAGGGGGCGGAGAGACAGATACGCAGTATTTT. The encoded protein is CATSDSGGGETDTQYF.

The CDR3 sequence: CASSLYSYNEQFF. DNA for the CDR3: TGCGCCAGCAGCTTGTACTCCTACAATGAGCAGTTCTTC. The rearrangement joins TRBV5-1 to TRBJ2-1, with D uncertain. Germline assignment: CDR1 SGHRS and CDR2 YFSETQ. The CDR3 has 13 residues. V was cut by 1 base and J by 0 bases, with 2 bases left in between.

The chain couples TRBV3-1 (or the pseudogene TRBV3-2) to TRBJ2-5; TRBD2 matches 7 bases. V trimming: 7 bases; J trimming: 2 bases; junction bases outside the gene matches: 7. There are 14 residues in the CDR3. Germline V gene sequence: CDR1 LGHDT, CDR2 YNNKEL (reference sequence). Here the CDR3 DNA reads TGTGCCAGCAAGCGGCGGGGAGGGCAAGAGACCCAGTACTTC. Its translation is CASKRRGGQETQYF.

The chain carries TRBV6-5 and TRBJ1-1, with D hard to call. CDR3 length equals 14 residues. Germline CDR1 MNHEY, CDR2 SVGAGI. Trimming pared 0 bases from V and 9 bases from J, leaving 14 bases between. The CDR3 sequence: CASSYSGGPTKAFF. DNA of the CDR3: TGTGCCAGCAGTTACTCGGGAGGACCGACCAAAGCTTTCTTT.

The chain combines TRBV19 with TRBJ1-2, with 7 bases aligning to TRBD1. J gave up 4 bases and V 3 bases, and 5 bases lay outside the gene matches. Germline V lookup: CDR1 LNHDA, CDR2 SQIVND (reference sequence). The CDR3 runs 14 residues. Here the CDR3 reads CASSINRDSYGYTF. The DNA of the CDR3 is TGTGCCAGTAGTATTAACCGGGACAGCTATGGCTACACCTTC.

The chain uses TRBV2 and TRBJ2-2; TRBD2 agrees at 13 bases. V shed 4 bases, J shed 6 bases, and the junction held 2 bases outside the gene matches. Germline V gene lookup returns CDR1 SNHLY and CDR2 FYNNEI. The CDR3 totals 15 residues. The CDR3, as DNA: TGTGCCAGCAGTGTACTAGCGGGGGGGTCCGGGGAGCTGTTTTTT. Its protein product is CASSVLAGGSGELFF.

J is TRBJ1-6 and V is TRBV3-1 (or the pseudogene TRBV3-2); D might be TRBD1 (6 bases). CDR1 LGHDT and CDR2 YNNKEL come from the germline V gene (reference sequence). The CDR3 totals 15 residues. V lost 7 bases and J lost 7, with 17 bases in between. The chain's CDR3 is CASTTLWTANSPLHF. In DNA, the CDR3 is TGTGCCAGCACCACATTGTGGACAGCAAATTCACCCCTCCACTTT.